Below are 10 T cell receptor beta chains sequenced from a single sample in a study of blood T cell repertoires in COVID-19. Some clones are missing from TCRdb's copy, which holds only in-frame ones; the method was immunoSEQ multiplex PCR. The data show hundreds of thousands of clones, with under 90% seen just once and around 6.9% held by the top ten. The specimen was peripheral blood. These receptors were taken from a man in his fifties or sixties who had recovered from COVID-19.

The rearrangement uses TRBV2 and TRBJ1-1, with 10 nucleotides matching TRBD1. J gave up 6 bases and V 4 bases, and 5 bases lay outside the gene matches. From germline, CDR1 is SNHLY and CDR2 FYNNEI. The CDR3 spans 14 residues. The CDR3 coding sequence is TGTGCCAGCAGTGGGGGACAGGGGCGTCCTGAAGCTTTCTTT. Residues: CASSGGQGRPEAFF.

The chain recombines TRBV25-1 with TRBJ2-1; D perhaps matches TRBD2 (5 bases). The CDR3 sequence is 14 residues long. Trimming cost V 7 bases and J 1 base, with 11 bases left between them. Germline CDR1 is MGHDK and CDR2 is SYGVNS. This chain's CDR3 is CASKGEGSYNEQFF. The CDR3 coding sequence is TGTGCCAGCAAGGGCGAGGGTTCCTACAATGAGCAGTTCTTC.

The genes are TRBV24-1 and TRBJ2-1; 11 nucleotides line up with TRBD2. After removal of 3 bases from V and 6 bases from J, the junction contained 18 bases not matched to a gene. This CDR3 comprises 20 residues. Germline values: CDR1 KGHDR, CDR2 SFDVKD. The CDR3, as DNA: TGTGCCACCAGTGATGCGCCGGGGGGAGTAGCGGGAGGGCCGGGCAATGAGCAGTTCTTC. Translation gives CATSDAPGGVAGGPGNEQFF.

The sample holds one count of this clone. V and J are TRBV6-5 and TRBJ1-2; D is unclear. Germline V gives CDR1 MNHEY, CDR2 SVGAGI. The V end lost 7 bases, the J end lost 7 bases, and 16 bases lay between the germline ends. This CDR3 has 13 residues. CDR3 nucleotide sequence: TGTGCCAGCACCAAGACGGAGGCGGGTGGCTACACCTTC. Its translation is CASTKTEAGGYTF.

V is TRBV28 and J is TRBJ2-7; D not certain. Trimming removed 6 bases at V and 0 bases at J, with 15 bases between. Germline CDR1 MDHEN, CDR2 SYDVKM. CDR3 size: 15 residues. CDR3 DNA: TGTGCCAGCAGCCCCGACACGACGACCTCCTACGAGCAGTACTTC. It is translated as CASSPDTTTSYEQYF.

J is TRBJ1-5 and V is TRBV19; TRBD1 aligns across 8 bases. Per germline, CDR1 LNHDA and CDR2 SQIVND (reference sequence). This CDR3 spans 17 amino acids. The V segment lost 0 bases and the J segment 3 bases; nucleotides outside the gene matches: 7. The CDR3 sequence: CASSIEGTGSPNQPQHF. Written as DNA, the CDR3 is TGTGCCAGTAGTATAGAGGGGACAGGTTCCCCCAATCAGCCCCAGCATTTT.

This clone was seen only a few times. The rearrangement uses TRBV9 and TRBJ2-3; D is possibly TRBD1 (5 bases). Germline assignment: CDR1 SGDLS and CDR2 YYNGEE. V was clipped by 6 bases and J by 2 bases, with 13 bases between them. The CDR3 extends over 14 amino acids. The CDR3 DNA reads TGTGCCAGCACCCAGGGAAGCGCCACAGATACGCAGTATTTT. This translates into CASTQGSATDTQYF.

The chain couples TRBV12-3 or TRBV12-4 to TRBJ2-7; 7 bases map to TRBD1. Trimming cost V 6 bases and J 5 bases; bases outside gene matches: 7. CDR3 length equals 13 residues. CDR3 DNA sequence: TGTGCCAGCAGACCGACAGGGTCTCACGAGCAGTACTTC. Protein: CASRPTGSHEQYF.

In its sample, this clone was seen a few times. The V call is TRBV5-1, the J call TRBJ2-7, with TRBD1 matching 10 bases. The junction had 7 bases not matched to a gene; V was cut back by 4 bases and J by 3 bases. Germline lookup yields CDR1 SGHRS and CDR2 YFSETQ. The CDR3 spans 15 residues. The CDR3 DNA sequence: TGCGCCAGCAGCCCCAGGGGACAGGGGATCTACGAGCAGTACTTC. Residues: CASSPRGQGIYEQYF. Full variable domain (missing parts from reference TRBV5-1 and TRBJ2-7): KAGVTQTPRYLIKTRGQQVTLSCSPISGHRSVSWYQQTPGQGLQFLFEYFSETQRNKGNFPGRFSGRQFSNSRSEMNVSTLELGDSALYLCASSPRGQGIYEQYFGPGTRLTVT.

The gene calls are TRBV19 and TRBJ2-4; TRBD2 matches 8 bases. Germline CDR1 and CDR2: LNHDA and SQIVND (reference sequence). Trimming at V came to 1 base and at J to 6 bases, leaving 2 bases not matched to a gene. This CDR3 comprises 14 residues. In DNA, the CDR3 is TGTGCCAGTAGTATAGCGGGAGGGCCAAACATTCAGTACTTC. It yields the protein CASSIAGGPNIQYF.